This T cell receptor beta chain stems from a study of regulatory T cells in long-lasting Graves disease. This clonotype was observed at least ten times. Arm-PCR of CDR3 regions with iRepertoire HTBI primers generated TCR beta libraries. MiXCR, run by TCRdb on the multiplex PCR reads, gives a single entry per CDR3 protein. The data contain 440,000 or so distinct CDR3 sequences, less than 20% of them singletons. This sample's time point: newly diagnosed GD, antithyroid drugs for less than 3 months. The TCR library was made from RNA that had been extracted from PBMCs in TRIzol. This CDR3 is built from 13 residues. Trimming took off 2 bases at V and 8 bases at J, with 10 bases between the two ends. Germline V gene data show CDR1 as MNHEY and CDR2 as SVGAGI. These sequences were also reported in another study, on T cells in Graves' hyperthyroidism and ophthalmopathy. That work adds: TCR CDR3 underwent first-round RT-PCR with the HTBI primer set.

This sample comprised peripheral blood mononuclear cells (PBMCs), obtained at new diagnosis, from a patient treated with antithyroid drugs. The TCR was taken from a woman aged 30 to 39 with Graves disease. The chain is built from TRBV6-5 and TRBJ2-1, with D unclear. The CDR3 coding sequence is TGTGCCAGCAGTTACGCCCTTAGGTATGAGCAGTTCTTC. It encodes CASSYALRYEQFF.